The 8 T cell receptor beta chains reported below all come from one sample, sequenced in a study of early T cells in non-severe SARS-CoV-2 infection (dated by TCRdb to the early 2020s). Libraries were made using 5' RACE. Sequenced on a NextSeq 500. The public reads were reanalyzed by TCRdb: fastp trimming at Q25, MiXCR alignment, in-frame beta chains only. Here each entry gathers all rows of one CDR3 protein and keeps the most common genes and DNA. The sample table holds tens of thousands of distinct CDR3 sequences, of which 10% to 15% were seen once. About 3% of the sample comes from the top ten. The specimen sequenced was whole blood. The source is an adult who was a healthcare worker with PCR-confirmed SARS-CoV-2 infection or an uninfected control (not recorded which).

The table lists this clonotype with a few counts. It may be a read error: a sequence one base away is much more abundant. J is TRBJ1-1 and V is TRBV7-9; D is ambiguous. The CDR3 sequence is 13 residues long. Trimming left V 5 bases short and J 6 bases short, with 13 bases between. Germline V gene data show CDR1 as SEHNR and CDR2 as FQNEAQ (reference sequence). CDR3 region: CASSPEVKAEAFF. The CDR3 DNA is TGTGCCAGCAGCCCCGAAGTGAAAGCTGAAGCTTTCTTT.

At least ten counts were recorded for this clonotype. The gene calls are TRBV28 and TRBJ1-1, with 8 bases matching TRBD1. The CDR3 contains 14 residues. The V and J ends lost 6 bases and 1 base, in that order; junction bases with no gene match: 4. Germline CDR1 is MDHEN and CDR2 is SYDVKM. CDR3 loop: CASRKTGENTEAFF. CDR3 nucleotides: TGTGCCAGCAGGAAGACAGGGGAGAACACTGAAGCTTTCTTT.

The V and J genes are TRBV27 and TRBJ1-4, with a tentative D call TRBD1 (5 bases). CDR1 MNHEY and CDR2 SMNVEV come from the germline V gene (reference sequence). V shed 6 bases and J shed 4 bases, with 15 bases lying between them. CDR3 length equals 15 residues. The CDR3 region is CASSPDGGNNEKLFF. The CDR3 DNA is TGTGCCAGCAGCCCCGACGGGGGAAATAATGAAAAACTGTTTTTT.

The rearrangement links TRBV18 to TRBJ2-2; D is perhaps TRBD2 (6 bases). Germline CDR1 KGHSH, CDR2 LQKENI. The V and J ends lost 9 bases and 1 base respectively, with 18 bases between them. CDR3 length equals 16 residues. CDR3 sequence (DNA): TGTGCCAGTTTCACCAAGGGACTTCTGAACACCGGGGAGCTGTTTTTT. Its translation is CASFTKGLLNTGELFF. Full variable domain (missing parts from reference TRBV18 and TRBJ2-2): NAGVMQNPRHLVRRRGQEARLRCSPMKGHSHVYWYRQLPEEGLKFMVYLQKENIIDESGMPKERFSAEFPKEGPSILRIQQVVRGDSAAYFCASFTKGLLNTGELFFGEGSRLTVL.

This clonotype was observed at least ten times. The chain has TRBV5-1 and TRBJ2-2; 7 bases map to TRBD1. V lost 4 bases and J lost 0; bases outside the gene matches: 3. This CDR3 has 15 amino acids. CDR1 and CDR2 from the germline V gene are SGHRS and YFSETQ. DNA of the CDR3: TGCGCCAGCAGCCCCGGGACAGCGAACACCGGGGAGCTGTTTTTT. This encodes CASSPGTANTGELFF.

To note about this clonotype: A much bigger clone sits one base away, suggesting this may be a read error. The rearrangement joins TRBV3-1 to TRBJ2-7; TRBD2 aligns across 7 bases. The CDR3 spans 14 residues. Looked up from germline, CDR1 is LGHDT and CDR2 is YNNKEL (reference sequence). CDR3 region: CVSSPIRRELEQYF. In DNA, the CDR3 is TGTGTCAGCAGCCCCATCCGGCGGGAGCTCGAGCAGTACTTC.

Ten or more counts support this clonotype. J is TRBJ2-2 and V is TRBV5-4, with D possibly matching TRBD2 (7 bases). CDR3 size: 15 residues. Germline CDR1 is SGHNT and CDR2 is YYREEE (reference sequence). V gave up 4 bases and J gave up 4 bases, with 14 bases separating them. DNA of the CDR3: TGTGCCAGCAGCCGGGGGGCCCCTCTCACCGGGGAGCTGTTTTTT. Translating it yields CASSRGAPLTGELFF. The entire variable domain, with the rest obtained from reference TRBV5-4 and TRBJ2-2, is as follows: ETGVTQSPTHLIKTRGQQVTLRCSSQSGHNTVSWYQQALGQGPQFIFQYYREEENGRGNFPPRFSGLQFPNYSSELNVNALELDDSALYLCASSRGAPLTGELFFGEGSRLTVL.

The rearrangement links TRBV5-1 to TRBJ2-2, with D perhaps TRBD2 (5 bases). The CDR3 has 16 amino acids. V lost 0 bases and J 4 bases, leaving 13 bases between the germline ends. Germline V gives CDR1 SGHRS, CDR2 YFSETQ. The CDR3 DNA follows: TGCGCCAGCAGCTTGGGAGGAGGCACGGGCACCGGGGAGCTGTTTTTT. Translated: CASSLGGGTGTGELFF.